These 21 T cell receptor beta chains share one sample of origin, sequenced in a study of blood T cell repertoires in COVID-19. Profiled with immunoSEQ multiplex PCR; TCRdb holds only in-frame clones, not every one. The sample has hundreds of thousands of clones; 80% to 90% are singletons. The sample was PBMCs or T cells enriched from blood (not recorded which). The receptors derive from a man aged 50 to 60 who had been exposed to COVID-19.

The rearrangement joins TRBV28 to TRBJ2-7, with 11 bases fitting TRBD2. The CDR3 covers 12 residues. Germline V lookup: CDR1 MDHEN, CDR2 SYDVKM. The chain's CDR3 is CASSSGTSGISV. The DNA of the CDR3 is TGTGCCAGCAGTTCCGGGACTAGCGGCATTTCGGTC.

This chain connects TRBV7-2 to TRBJ1-1; 9 bases are shared with TRBD1. Germline V gene lookup returns CDR1 SGHTA and CDR2 FQGNSA. The V and J ends lost 5 bases and 5 bases, in that order; junction bases with no gene match: 6. CDR3 length equals 14 residues. The CDR3 DNA follows: TGTGCCAGCAGCAGGGACAGGGTTCGGACTGAAGCTTTCTTT. Its protein is CASSRDRVRTEAFF.

This rearrangement joins TRBV28 to TRBJ2-5; 13 nucleotides line up with TRBD2. Germline V gene sequence: CDR1 MDHEN, CDR2 SYDVKM. The CDR3 has 15 residues. Trimming took 5 bases from V and 3 from J; bases not matched to a gene: 3. The CDR3 sequence: CASSVTSGGEETQYF. CDR3 bases: TGTGCCAGCAGTGTAACTAGCGGGGGGGAAGAGACCCAGTACTTC.

The CDR3 spells CASSKGTGANTGELFF. As DNA, the CDR3 is TGCGCCAGCAGCAAGGGGACAGGGGCCAACACCGGGGAGCTGTTTTTT. The V call is TRBV5-1, the J call TRBJ2-2, with 10 bases aligning to TRBD1. V was pared by 4 bases and J by 2 bases, with 5 bases of the junction left unmatched. The germline V gene has CDR1 SGHRS and CDR2 YFSETQ. The CDR3 contains 16 residues.

The chain couples TRBV9 to TRBJ1-6, with a possible D match to TRBD1 (5 bases). Germline V CDR1 and CDR2: SGDLS, YYNGEE. CDR3 length: 15 amino acids. V shed 0 bases and J shed 4 bases, with 8 bases lying between them. The CDR3 region is CASSVDTGYNSPLHF. The DNA for the CDR3 is TGTGCCAGCAGCGTAGATACAGGATATAATTCACCCCTCCACTTT.

This clone was detected a few times. The chain joins TRBV11-2 to TRBJ1-2, with TRBD1 as a possible D gene (5 bases). Per the germline V gene, CDR1 is SGHAT and CDR2 is FQNNGV. CDR3 length: 16 amino acids. The V gene lost 3 bases and the J gene lost 7 bases, with 21 bases spanning the gap. The CDR3 loop reads CASSLTVEGLGLGYTF. Here the CDR3 DNA reads TGTGCCAGCAGCTTGACTGTGGAGGGGTTGGGGCTTGGCTACACCTTC.

Only a few counts were recorded for this clone. The V and J genes are TRBV10-2 and TRBJ1-2; D call uncertain. This CDR3 is built from 14 residues. Germline assignment: CDR1 WSHSY and CDR2 SAAADI. V was cut by 3 bases and J by 1 base, with 9 bases left in between. This chain's CDR3 is CASSDVILNYGYTF. The CDR3 nucleotides read TGCGCCAGCAGTGACGTTATCCTTAACTATGGCTACACCTTC.

The V call is TRBV4-1, the J call TRBJ1-2; D possibly corresponds to TRBD1 (6 bases). This CDR3 spans 14 amino acids. CDR1 is MGHRA, CDR2 YSYEKL, per germline. Trimming removed 0 bases from V and 4 bases from J, with 9 bases in between. The CDR3 DNA is TGCGCCAGCAGCCAAGAGGACAGCCTCTATGGCTACACCTTC. Translation: CASSQEDSLYGYTF.

J is TRBJ2-7 and V is TRBV6-5; D unclear. The germline CDR1 and CDR2 sequences are MNHEY and SVGAGI. The CDR3 has 14 residues. V was pared by 6 bases and J by 3 bases, with 15 bases between. DNA for the CDR3: TGTGCCAGCAGCTCGGCTGACGGAGACTACGAGCAGTACGTC. As protein: CASSSADGDYEQYV.

Concerning this clone: The same CDR3 is also encoded by other DNA sequences in this sample. This chain connects TRBV28 to TRBJ2-5; D is undetermined. The V gene lost 6 bases and the J gene lost 2 bases, with 4 bases spanning the gap. The germline gives CDR1 MDHEN, CDR2 SYDVKM. This CDR3 has 11 residues. CDR3 bases: TGTGCCAGCAGCTTGCAAGAGACCCAGTACTTC. This codes for CASSLQETQYF. Complete variable domain (other parts from reference TRBV28 and TRBJ2-5): DVKVTQSSRYLVKRTGEKVFLECVQDMDHENMFWYRQDPGLGLRLIYFSYDVKMKEKGDIPEGYSVSREKKERFSLILESASTNQTSMYLCASSLQETQYFGPGTRLLVL.

Comment on this clone: The same CDR3 is also encoded by other DNA sequences in this sample. The J gene is TRBJ1-6, the V gene TRBV18; 8 bases are shared with TRBD1. The V segment lost 3 bases and the J segment 8 bases; nucleotides outside the gene matches: 0. The germline CDR1 and CDR2 sequences are KGHSH and LQKENI. The CDR3 is 13 amino acids. The DNA for the CDR3 is TGTGCCAGCTCACCGACAGGGGATTCACCCCTCCACTTT. Amino acids: CASSPTGDSPLHF. Together with reference TRBV18 and TRBJ1-6, the CDR3 gives the full variable domain: NAGVMQNPRHLVRRRGQEARLRCSPMKGHSHVYWYRQLPEEGLKFMVYLQKENIIDESGMPKERFSAEFPKEGPSILRIQQVVRGDSAAYFCASSPTGDSPLHFGNGTRLTVT.

This rearrangement joins TRBV9 to TRBJ1-2; D might be TRBD1 (5 bases). The CDR3 is 13 amino acids. Germline V gene lookup returns CDR1 SGDLS and CDR2 YYNGEE. Trimming shortened V by 3 bases and J by 4 bases, and 10 bases separated the two germline ends. The CDR3: CASSGGLLYGYTF. Here the CDR3 DNA reads TGTGCCAGCAGCGGGGGACTGCTCTATGGCTACACCTTC.

This clone was recorded once. The chain has TRBV19 and TRBJ2-3; 8 nucleotides agree with TRBD2. The CDR3 length is 15 residues. Germline CDR1 is LNHDA and CDR2 is SQIVND (reference sequence). J gave up 2 bases and V 3 bases, and 4 bases lay outside the gene matches. CDR3 loop: CASSMYGRATDTQYF. CDR3 bases: TGTGCCAGTAGTATGTACGGGAGGGCCACAGATACGCAGTATTTT.

The chain couples TRBV24-1 to TRBJ1-2, with a tentative D call TRBD1 (5 bases). Trimming removed 3 bases at V and 6 bases at J, with 10 bases between. The CDR3 has 13 residues. Germline-derived CDR1 and CDR2 are KGHDR and SFDVKD. The CDR3 loop reads CATSDPGRHGYTF. DNA of the CDR3: TGTGCCACCAGTGATCCAGGGCGTCATGGCTACACCTTC.

The rearrangement links TRBV5-1 to TRBJ1-2; the D gene is possibly TRBD1 (6 bases). The CDR3 spans 14 residues. Germline CDR1 and CDR2: SGHRS and YFSETQ. V lost 2 bases, J lost 2 bases, and 10 bases lay in between. This CDR3 reads CASSLGGQNYGYTF. For the CDR3, the DNA is TGCGCCAGCAGCTTAGGCGGACAGAACTATGGCTACACCTTC.

The rearrangement joins TRBV5-1 to TRBJ2-1; perhaps TRBD1 as D (6 bases). This CDR3 region has 12 residues. CDR1 SGHRS and CDR2 YFSETQ come from the germline V gene. Deletions cut 2 bases from V and 8 bases from J, with 8 bases between. The CDR3 coding sequence is TGCGCCAGCAGCTTCGCAGGGGATGAGCAGTTCTTC. The encoded protein is CASSFAGDEQFF.

This clone was observed a few times. This chain connects TRBV7-6 to TRBJ2-1; D possibly corresponds to TRBD1 (5 bases). Trimming pared 1 base from V and 8 bases from J, leaving 18 bases between. This CDR3 region has 16 residues. CDR1 SGHVS and CDR2 FNYEAQ come from the germline V gene. CDR3 coding DNA: TGTGCCAGCAGCTTAGTTATCGGGCAGGGTCTTGATGAGCAGTTCTTC. It translates to CASSLVIGQGLDEQFF.

The chain links TRBV28 to TRBJ2-7; 11 bases agree with TRBD1. The CDR3 extends over 14 amino acids. After removal of 5 bases from V and 6 bases from J, the junction contained 6 bases not matched to a gene. Germline V gene data show CDR1 as MDHEN and CDR2 as SYDVKM. CDR3: CASSQDRGLREQYF. CDR3 DNA: TGTGCCAGCAGTCAGGACAGGGGGCTTCGCGAGCAGTACTTC.

The genes are TRBV7-6 and TRBJ2-6; 7 positions agree with TRBD2. The CDR3 sequence is 18 residues long. J was trimmed by 0 bases and V by 1 base; bases with no gene match: 6. Germline lookup yields CDR1 SGHVS and CDR2 FNYEAQ. The CDR3 sequence is CASSLERGQTSGANVLTF. Written as DNA, the CDR3 is TGTGCCAGCAGCTTAGAGCGGGGTCAGACCTCTGGGGCCAACGTCCTGACTTTC.

J is TRBJ1-1 and V is TRBV3-1 (or the pseudogene TRBV3-2); 7 bases map to TRBD1. Germline CDR1 LGHDT, CDR2 YNNKEL (reference sequence). Unmatched junction bases numbered 4, after V lost 3 bases and J lost 0 bases. The CDR3 loop spans 15 amino acids. CDR3 loop: CASSQGDRMNTEAFF. The CDR3 DNA reads TGTGCCAGCAGCCAGGGGGACAGAATGAACACTGAAGCTTTCTTT.

The chain uses TRBV28 and TRBJ2-7, with D possibly being TRBD1 (5 bases). Trimming cost V 2 bases and J 0 bases, with 11 bases left between them. CDR3 length equals 15 residues. Germline V lookup: CDR1 MDHEN, CDR2 SYDVKM. The DNA for the CDR3 is TGTGCCAGCAGTTTAAGCGCACAGGTCTCCTACGAGCAGTACGTC. It is translated as CASSLSAQVSYEQYV.